The sequence of this TCR beta chain was determined in a study of regulatory T cells in long-lasting Graves disease. This clonotype came up a few times. This CDR3 is 15 amino acids long. The germline CDR1 and CDR2 sequences are GTSNPN and SVGIG (reference sequence). Trimming stripped 4 bases from V and 5 bases from J, with 15 bases between. This sample's time point: newly diagnosed GD, antithyroid drugs for less than 3 months. With RNA extracted from PBMCs as input, the TCR library was made. iRepertoire HTBI primers and Arm-PCR of CDR3 regions built TCR beta libraries. Via MiXCR, TCRdb re-called the multiplex PCR reads, giving one row per CDR3 protein. The sample shows approximately 350,000 distinct CDR3 sequences, 12% of them seen only once. The same data also went into a second study, on T cells in Graves' hyperthyroidism and ophthalmopathy. In that study: The primer set for the first-round RT-PCR of the TCR CDR3 was HTBI. In blood, most of the thyroid clonotypes expanded above 0.001 were also present.

Sequenced material: peripheral blood mononuclear cells (PBMCs), taken at new diagnosis, from a patient treated with antithyroid drugs. The sequence was collected from a woman younger than 35 with Graves disease. V gene TRBV30 combines with J gene TRBJ1-6, with a weak D call TRBD1 (6 bases). CDR3 amino acids: CAWKQGRNNNSPLHF. CDR3 DNA sequence: TGTGCCTGGAAACAGGGTCGAAACAATAATTCACCCCTCCACTTT.